Below, 15 T cell receptor beta chains from the same sample are listed, as sequenced in a study of T cell repertoires in cytomegalovirus infection. Each CDR3 protein gets one entry after TCRdb re-called the reads with MiXCR. The table records roughly 320,000 distinct CDR3 sequences, over 7.5% of them present only once. The specimen was PBMCs. These receptors were collected from a human donor in good health (CMV status not recorded). Some clones in this sample may be carry-over from other donors' samples.

The table lists this clonotype with many counts. The chain links TRBV5-6 to TRBJ2-4; possibly TRBD2 for D (5 bases). This CDR3 contains 15 residues. The germline CDR1 and CDR2 sequences are SGHDT and YYEEEE. V was shortened by 4 bases and J by 4 bases, with 15 bases between the two germline ends. The DNA for the CDR3 is TGTGCCAGCAGCCAACTCGACCGGGAAAAAAACATTCAGTACTTC. Protein sequence: CASSQLDREKNIQYF. The variable domain in full, with the rest retrieved from reference TRBV5-6 and TRBJ2-4, is DAGVTQSPTHLIKTRGQQVTLRCSPKSGHDTVSWYQQALGQGPQFIFQYYEEEERQRGNFPDRFSGHQFPNYSSELNVNALLLGDSALYLCASSQLDREKNIQYFGAGTRLSVL.

The chain couples TRBV6-2 or TRBV6-3 to TRBJ1-6; D may be TRBD1 (6 bases). The V end lost 5 bases, the J end lost 6 bases, and 14 bases lay between the germline ends. Germline lookup yields CDR1 MNHEY and CDR2 SVGEGT. The CDR3 is 15 residues long. CDR3 sequence reads: CASSNPGQTNSPLHF. For the CDR3, the DNA is TGTGCCAGCAGTAACCCGGGACAAACTAATTCACCCCTCCACTTT.

This clonotype was found many times. V usage is TRBV7-2 and J usage is TRBJ2-1, with unresolved D. The CDR3 is 12 amino acids. Germline CDR1 and CDR2: SGHTA and FQGNSA. Trimming removed 2 bases from V and 7 bases from J, with 6 bases in between. The CDR3, as DNA: TGTGCCAGCAGCTTAAGGGATAATGAGCAGTTCTTC. Protein sequence: CASSLRDNEQFF. Together with reference TRBV7-2 and TRBJ2-1, the CDR3 gives the full variable domain: GAGVSQSPSNKVTEKGKDVELRCDPISGHTALYWYRQSLGQGLEFLIYFQGNSAPDKSGLPSDRFSAERTGGSVSTLTIQRTQQEDSAVYLCASSLRDNEQFFGPGTRLTVL.

This clonotype has only a few counts. As DNA, the CDR3 is TGTGCCAGCAGTTACTTATCCGGGACAGGTTTGCCTTCGAACACCGGGGAGCTGTTTTTT. Its translation is CASSYLSGTGLPSNTGELFF. The chain carries TRBV6-2 or TRBV6-3 and TRBJ2-2; TRBD1 agrees at 8 bases. Germline values: CDR1 MNHEY, CDR2 SVGEGT. V lost 1 base and J lost 0; bases outside the gene matches: 13. This CDR3 region has 20 residues.

This clonotype was observed many times. The chain combines TRBV7-2 with TRBJ1-2; 9 bases match TRBD1. This CDR3 comprises 14 residues. The germline gives CDR1 SGHTA, CDR2 FQGNSA. V lost 2 bases to trimming and J lost 4 bases; unmatched junction nucleotides: 2. This CDR3 reads CASSLSDRGYGYTF. CDR3 coding DNA: TGTGCCAGCAGCTTATCGGACAGGGGCTATGGCTACACCTTC.

This chain connects TRBV7-2 to TRBJ2-3; 8 nucleotides agree with TRBD2. The CDR3 loop spans 14 amino acids. The V segment lost 5 bases and the J segment 5 bases; nucleotides outside the gene matches: 6. Germline loops: CDR1 SGHTA, CDR2 FQGNSA. The CDR3 spells CASSHSGGIDTQYF. The CDR3 region has the DNA TGTGCCAGCAGCCACAGCGGGGGCATAGATACGCAGTATTTT.

The sample holds a few counts of this clonotype. This chain uses TRBV6-5 with TRBJ1-1; maybe TRBD1 (5 bases). Trimming took off 2 bases at V and 4 bases at J, with 11 bases between the two ends. This CDR3 spans 14 amino acids. In germline, CDR1 is MNHEY, CDR2 SVGAGI. The CDR3 nucleotides are TGTGCCAGCAGTTACGGCAGGGAAGTCACTGAAGCTTTCTTT. Its protein is CASSYGREVTEAFF.

This clonotype was observed a few times. The rearrangement uses TRBV20-1 and TRBJ2-1; D unclear. This CDR3 contains 14 residues. Trimming left V 3 bases short and J 5 bases short, with 14 bases between. Germline V gives CDR1 DFQATT, CDR2 SNEGSKA (reference sequence). CDR3 sequence (DNA): TGCAGTGCTAGTTCCGCGGTTATAAACAATGAGCAGTTCTTC. The encoded protein is CSASSAVINNEQFF.

The CDR3 DNA reads TGCAGTGCTAGAGATTCTCGACGGAGCTCCTACAATGAGCAGTTCTTC. It translates to CSARDSRRSSYNEQFF. The chain employs TRBV20-1 and TRBJ2-1; D gene uncertain. This CDR3 has 16 amino acids. V was clipped by 0 bases and J by 0 bases, with 12 bases between them. CDR1 DFQATT and CDR2 SNEGSKA come from the germline V gene (reference sequence).

This clonotype was recorded a few times. The V call is TRBV7-8, the J call TRBJ1-6; maybe TRBD1 (5 bases). CDR1 is SGHVS, CDR2 FQNEAQ, per germline. V lost 3 bases, J lost 6 bases, and 9 bases lay in between. The CDR3 totals 14 residues. The DNA of the CDR3 is TGTGCCAGCAGCTTTGGGGCGAGTAATTCACCCCTCCACTTT. Translated, it gives CASSFGASNSPLHF.

In this sample, this clonotype turned up a few times. V and J are TRBV7-2 and TRBJ2-2; a weak D match, TRBD2 (5 bases). Germline CDR1 is SGHTA and CDR2 is FQGNSA. V was cut by 5 bases and J by 6 bases, with 16 bases left in between. This CDR3 spans 15 amino acids. CDR3 nucleotide sequence: TGTGCCAGCAGCCCCCCGTGGGAGTACCCCGGGGAGCTGTTTTTT. Translation gives CASSPPWEYPGELFF.

This clonotype appeared many times. The genes are TRBV7-9 and TRBJ1-6; D possibly corresponds to TRBD1 (5 bases). Trimming shortened V by 1 base and J by 15 bases, and 13 bases separated the two germline ends. Germline CDR1 and CDR2: SEHNR and FQNEAQ (reference sequence). This CDR3 is built from 13 residues. The CDR3 DNA reads TGTGCCAGCAGCTTAGAGCGCGGACATCACCTCCACTTT. Protein product: CASSLERGHHLHF.

This rearrangement joins TRBV4-2 to TRBJ1-1; 7 positions match TRBD1. This CDR3 is built from 16 residues. V was pared by 0 bases and J by 3 bases, with 7 bases of the junction left unmatched. Germline V gives CDR1 LGHNA, CDR2 YNFKEQ. CDR3 nucleotide sequence: TGTGCCAGCAGCCAAGAGGGGCGAGGGGGCCACACTGAAGCTTTCTTT. It specifies CASSQEGRGGHTEAFF.

This clonotype appeared many times. The chain joins TRBV28 to TRBJ1-1; D remains unclear. The germline V and J ends were trimmed by 2 bases and 7 bases, with 5 bases remaining between them. Germline lookup yields CDR1 MDHEN and CDR2 SYDVKM. The length of the CDR3 is 11 residues. The CDR3 coding sequence is TGTGCCAGCAGTTTACTCGGTGAAGCTTTCTTT. This sequence encodes CASSLLGEAFF.

This clonotype occurred a few times. The chain recombines TRBV7-2 with TRBJ2-5, with D perhaps being TRBD1 or TRBD2 (7 bases each). Germline V gene data show CDR1 as SGHTA and CDR2 as FQGNSA. With 5 bases removed from V and 0 bases from J, the gap between germline ends came to 16 bases. This CDR3 comprises 16 residues. The CDR3 DNA reads as TGTGCCAGCAGCCCCCAGGGAGGGGGCTACCAAGAGACCCAGTACTTC. It specifies CASSPQGGGYQETQYF. The full variable domain, rest sourced from reference TRBV7-2 and TRBJ2-5, is GAGVSQSPSNKVTEKGKDVELRCDPISGHTALYWYRQSLGQGLEFLIYFQGNSAPDKSGLPSDRFSAERTGGSVSTLTIQRTQQEDSAVYLCASSPQGGGYQETQYFGPGTRLLVL.